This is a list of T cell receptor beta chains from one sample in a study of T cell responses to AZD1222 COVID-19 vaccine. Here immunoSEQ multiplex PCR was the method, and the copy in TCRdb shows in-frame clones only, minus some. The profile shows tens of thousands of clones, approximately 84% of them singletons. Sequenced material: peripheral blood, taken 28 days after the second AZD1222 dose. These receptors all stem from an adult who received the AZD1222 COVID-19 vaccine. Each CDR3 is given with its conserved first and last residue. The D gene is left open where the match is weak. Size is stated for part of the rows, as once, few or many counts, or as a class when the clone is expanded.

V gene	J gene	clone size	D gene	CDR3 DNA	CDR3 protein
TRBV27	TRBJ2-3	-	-	TGTGCCAGCAGTGGACCGGAGACGCAGTATTTT	CASSGPETQYF
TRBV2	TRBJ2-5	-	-	TGTGCCAGCAGTGAAGGCGGGTTCGAGACCCAGTACTTC	CASSEGGFETQYF
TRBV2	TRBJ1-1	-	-	TGTGCCAGCAGTCTCCACGAGAACACTGAAGCTTTCTTT	CASSLHENTEAFF
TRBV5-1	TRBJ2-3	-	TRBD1	TGCGCCAGCAGCTTGGGAATCCGGACAGGGGGCGCAGATACGCAGTATTTT	CASSLGIRTGGADTQYF
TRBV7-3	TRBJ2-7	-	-	TGTGCCAGCAGCCCCCAGCCCCTCTACGAGCAGTACTTC	CASSPQPLYEQYF
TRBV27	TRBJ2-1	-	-	TGTGCCAGCAGTCCCTTCGAGCAGAGCTCCTACAATGAGCAGTTCTTC	CASSPFEQSSYNEQFF
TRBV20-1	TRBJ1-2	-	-	TGCAGTGCTAGACCTGGGGGGGTCCGGATCTTC	CSARPGGVRIF
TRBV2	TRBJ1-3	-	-	TGTGCCAGCAGTGGTAACAACCCCGTCGGAAACACCATATATTTT	CASSGNNPVGNTIYF
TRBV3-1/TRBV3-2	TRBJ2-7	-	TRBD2	TGTGCCAGCCAGACGGGGGGCGAGCAGTACTTC	CASQTGGEQYF
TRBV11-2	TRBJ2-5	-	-	TGTGCCAGCAGCTTAGGTGGGGAACCGACCCAGTACTTC	CASSLGGEPTQYF
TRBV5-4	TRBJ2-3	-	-	TGTGCCAGCAGCTTGGCCGGGGCAGCGCTCACAGATACGCAGTATTTT	CASSLAGAALTDTQYF
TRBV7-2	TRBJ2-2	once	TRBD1	TGTGCCAGCAGACAGCCCGGGACAGGGGGCATCACCGGGGAGCTGTTTTTT	CASRQPGTGGITGELFF
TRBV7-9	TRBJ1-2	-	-	TGTGCCAGCAGCGCGCCTAACTATGGCTACACCTTC	CASSAPNYGYTF
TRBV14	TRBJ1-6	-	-	TGTGCCAGCAGCCAAGAACTAACAACACGGAATTCACCCCTCCACTTT	CASSQELTTRNSPLHF
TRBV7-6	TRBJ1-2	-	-	TGTGCCAGCAGCCAAAAAGGATGGGGACACGAATATGGCTACACCTTC	CASSQKGWGHEYGYTF
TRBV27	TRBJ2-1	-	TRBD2	TGTGCCAGCAGTTTAGGGGGAGGGGATAATGAGCAGTTCTTC	CASSLGGGDNEQFF
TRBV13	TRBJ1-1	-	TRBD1	TGTGCCAGCAGCATAGACAGGGGAAATACTGAAGCTTTCTTT	CASSIDRGNTEAFF
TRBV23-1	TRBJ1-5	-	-	TGCGCCAGCAGTCAATATCGGGGGAGGGAGAATCAGCCCCAGCATTTT	CASSQYRGRENQPQHF
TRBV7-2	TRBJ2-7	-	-	TGTGCCAGCAGCTTAGGGGACTCCTACGAGCAGTACTTC	CASSLGDSYEQYF
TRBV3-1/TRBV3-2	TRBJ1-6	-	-	TGTGCCAGCAGCCGAAGTAGGATCAGGAGCCATAATTCACCCCTCCACTTT	CASSRSRIRSHNSPLHF
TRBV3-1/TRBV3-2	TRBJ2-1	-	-	TGTGCCAGCAGCCAAGAGGGGGCTACCTACAATGAGCAGTTCTTC	CASSQEGATYNEQFF
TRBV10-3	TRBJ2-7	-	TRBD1	TGTGCCATCAGCGCGGGACAGGGGCGATACGAGCAGTACTTC	CAISAGQGRYEQYF
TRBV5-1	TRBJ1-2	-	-	TGCGCCAGCAGCTTAAGCGGACAGAATAACTATGGCTACACCTTC	CASSLSGQNNYGYTF
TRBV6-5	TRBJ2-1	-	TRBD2	TGTGCCAGCTTCGAGCGGGACTTTGGTGAGCAGTTCTTC	CASFERDFGEQFF
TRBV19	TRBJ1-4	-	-	TGTGCCAGTAGTGACTCCAAACGGAGGGAAAAACTGTTTTTT	CASSDSKRREKLFF
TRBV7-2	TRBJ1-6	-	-	TGTGCCAGCAGCTTAGATTCACCCCTCCACTTT	CASSLDSPLHF
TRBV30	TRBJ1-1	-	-	TGTGCCTGGGGAGCCGGTCCCGAGACTGAAGCTTTCTTT	CAWGAGPETEAFF
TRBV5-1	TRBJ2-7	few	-	TGCGCCAGCAGCTTGGGTATAGGGTCAGACTACGAGCAGTACTTC	CASSLGIGSDYEQYF
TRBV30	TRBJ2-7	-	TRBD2	TGCGTGGGGGATTGGAGCGGGGGGACCAACGAGCAGTACTTC	CVGDWSGGTNEQYF
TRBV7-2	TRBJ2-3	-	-	TGTGCCAGCAGCTACGATTGGGGTACAGATACGCAGTATTTT	CASSYDWGTDTQYF
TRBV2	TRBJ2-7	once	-	TGTGCCAGCAGTGAATTAACAGCCTACGAGCAGTACTTC	CASSELTAYEQYF
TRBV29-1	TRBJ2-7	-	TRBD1	TGCAGCGTTGAAGATTGGGACAGGGGGTCCGAGCAGTACTTC	CSVEDWDRGSEQYF
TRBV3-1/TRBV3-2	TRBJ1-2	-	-	TGTGCCAGCAGCCAAGACCGGGGGGTGGGAGGCTACACCTTC	CASSQDRGVGGYTF
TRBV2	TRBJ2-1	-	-	TGTGCCAGCAGTTTCAGCAGTGAGCAGTTCTTC	CASSFSSEQFF
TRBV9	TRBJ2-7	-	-	TGTGCCAGCTCCTCCCGCCCCTCCTACGAGCAGTACTTC	CASSSRPSYEQYF
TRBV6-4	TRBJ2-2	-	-	TGTGCCAGCAGTGACAGACTGAACACCGGGGAGCTGTTTTTT	CASSDRLNTGELFF
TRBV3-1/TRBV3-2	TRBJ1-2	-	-	TGTGCCAGCAGCCAAGGAGTCTGGGGGGGAAATGGCTACACCTTC	CASSQGVWGGNGYTF
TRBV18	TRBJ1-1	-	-	TGTGCCAGCTCACCACCGCTGAGGAACACTGAAGCTTTCTTT	CASSPPLRNTEAFF
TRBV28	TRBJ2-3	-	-	TGTGCCAGCCCTCCGAATGTTGGGGGTTGGGGCACAGATACGCAGTATTTT	CASPPNVGGWGTDTQYF
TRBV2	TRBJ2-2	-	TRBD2	TGTGCCAGCAATCGGGAGGACACCGGGGAGCTGTTTTTT	CASNREDTGELFF
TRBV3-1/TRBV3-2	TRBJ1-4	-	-	TGTGCCAGCAGCCGGGATAGCGGGCGGGGTTTTGAAAAACTGTTTTTT	CASSRDSGRGFEKLFF
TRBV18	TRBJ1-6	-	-	TGTGCCAGCTCACCCCAGGAGAGCAATTCACCCCTCCACTTT	CASSPQESNSPLHF
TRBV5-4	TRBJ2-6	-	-	TGTGCCAGCAGCTTGGAGTCCCAGGCGAGCTCTGGGGCCAACGTCCTGACTTTC	CASSLESQASSGANVLTF
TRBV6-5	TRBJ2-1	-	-	TGTGCCAGCAGCCGCTCTACTGCGTACAATGAGCAGTTCTTC	CASSRSTAYNEQFF
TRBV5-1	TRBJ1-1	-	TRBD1	TGCGCCAGCAGCTTGATGTCAGGGGGGAACACTGAAGCTTTCTTT	CASSLMSGGNTEAFF
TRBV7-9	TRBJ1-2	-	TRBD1	TGTGCCAGCAGCCCCTCGAGGGCGGGACAGGGAAACTATGGCTACACCTTC	CASSPSRAGQGNYGYTF
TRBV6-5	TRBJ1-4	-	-	TGTGCCAGCAGGGGACCAACTAATGAAAAACTGTTTTTT	CASRGPTNEKLFF
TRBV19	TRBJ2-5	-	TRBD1	TGTGCCAGTAGTATAGTTGAGACAGGGCCTGAGACCCAGTACTTC	CASSIVETGPETQYF
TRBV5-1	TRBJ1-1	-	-	TGCGCCAGCAGCTTGGCCCCACAGGGCACAAACACTGAAGCTTTCTTT	CASSLAPQGTNTEAFF
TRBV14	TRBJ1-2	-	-	TGTGCCAGCAGCCTAGGAGTTTGGTCTGGCTACACCTTC	CASSLGVWSGYTF
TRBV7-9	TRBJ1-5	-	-	TGTGCCAGCAGCTTAGGGCAGACTAGCAATCAGCCCCAGCATTTT	CASSLGQTSNQPQHF
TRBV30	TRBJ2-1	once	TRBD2	TGTGCCTGGAGCCTTTTCGGACTAGCGGGGGGCCCATACAATGAGCAGTTCTTC	CAWSLFGLAGGPYNEQFF
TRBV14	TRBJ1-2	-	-	TGTGCCAGCAGCCAAGACAGGGGAGTTTGGGGCTACACCTTC	CASSQDRGVWGYTF
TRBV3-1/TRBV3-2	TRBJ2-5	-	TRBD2	TGTGCCAGCAGCCAAGATCAAAGACTAGCGGTACTCCAAGAGACCCAGTACTTC	CASSQDQRLAVLQETQYF
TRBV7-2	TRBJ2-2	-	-	TGTGCCAGCAGCCCCTCAGGGACGTTGGGGAGCACCGGGGAGCTGTTTTTT	CASSPSGTLGSTGELFF